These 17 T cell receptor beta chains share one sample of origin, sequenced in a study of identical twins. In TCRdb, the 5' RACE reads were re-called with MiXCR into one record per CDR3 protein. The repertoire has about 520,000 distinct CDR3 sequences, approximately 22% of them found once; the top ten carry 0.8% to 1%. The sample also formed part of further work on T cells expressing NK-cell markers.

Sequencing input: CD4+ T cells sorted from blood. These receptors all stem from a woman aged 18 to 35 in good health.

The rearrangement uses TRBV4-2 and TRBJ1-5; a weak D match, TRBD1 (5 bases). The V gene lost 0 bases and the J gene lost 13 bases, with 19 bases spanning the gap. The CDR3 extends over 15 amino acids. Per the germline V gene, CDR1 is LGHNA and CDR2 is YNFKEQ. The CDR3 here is CASSQEGGQGSPQHF. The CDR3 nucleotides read TGTGCCAGCAGCCAAGAAGGTGGACAAGGAAGCCCACAGCATTTT.

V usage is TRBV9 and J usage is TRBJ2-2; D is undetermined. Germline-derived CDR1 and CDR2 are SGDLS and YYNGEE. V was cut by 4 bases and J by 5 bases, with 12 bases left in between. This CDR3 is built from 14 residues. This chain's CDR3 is CASSRLTQTGELFF. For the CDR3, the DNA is TGTGCCAGCAGCAGACTTACCCAGACCGGGGAGCTGTTTTTT.

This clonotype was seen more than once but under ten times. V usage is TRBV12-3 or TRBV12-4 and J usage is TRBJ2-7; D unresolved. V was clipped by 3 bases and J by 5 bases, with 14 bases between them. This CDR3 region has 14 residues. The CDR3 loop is CASSFGEQSHEQYF. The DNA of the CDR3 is TGTGCCAGCAGTTTTGGTGAACAGTCGCACGAGCAGTACTTC.

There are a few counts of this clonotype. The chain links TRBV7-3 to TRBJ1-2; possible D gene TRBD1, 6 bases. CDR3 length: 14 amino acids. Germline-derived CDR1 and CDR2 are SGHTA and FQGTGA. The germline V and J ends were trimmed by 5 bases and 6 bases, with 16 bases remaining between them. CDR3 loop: CASSLRQARDGYTF. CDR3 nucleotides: TGTGCCAGCAGCCTCAGACAGGCACGGGATGGCTACACCTTC.

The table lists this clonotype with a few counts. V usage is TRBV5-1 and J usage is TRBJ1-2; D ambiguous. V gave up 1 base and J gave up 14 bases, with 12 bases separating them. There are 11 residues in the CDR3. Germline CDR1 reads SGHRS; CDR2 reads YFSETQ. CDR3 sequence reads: CASSLLGSPTF. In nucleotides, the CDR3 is TGCGCCAGCAGCTTGTTGGGGAGTCCAACCTTC.

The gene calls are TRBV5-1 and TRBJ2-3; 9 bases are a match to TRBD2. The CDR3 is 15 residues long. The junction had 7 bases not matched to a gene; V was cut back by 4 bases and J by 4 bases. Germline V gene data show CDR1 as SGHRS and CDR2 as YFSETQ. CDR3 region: CASSPLGGGADTQYF. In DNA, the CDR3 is TGCGCCAGCAGCCCCCTCGGCGGGGGGGCAGATACGCAGTATTTT.

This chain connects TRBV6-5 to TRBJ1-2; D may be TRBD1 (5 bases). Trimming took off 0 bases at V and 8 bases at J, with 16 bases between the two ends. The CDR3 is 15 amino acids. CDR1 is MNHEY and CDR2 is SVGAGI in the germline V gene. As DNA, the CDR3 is TGTGCCAGCAGTTACTCGGGGAGGGGCCTGATGGGCTACACCTTC. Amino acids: CASSYSGRGLMGYTF.

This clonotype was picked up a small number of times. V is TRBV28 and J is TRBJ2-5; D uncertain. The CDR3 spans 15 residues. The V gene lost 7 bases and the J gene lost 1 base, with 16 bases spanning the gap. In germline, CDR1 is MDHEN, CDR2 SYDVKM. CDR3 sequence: CASTQSAVPQETQYF. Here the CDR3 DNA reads TGTGCCAGCACCCAATCGGCGGTACCCCAAGAGACCCAGTACTTC.

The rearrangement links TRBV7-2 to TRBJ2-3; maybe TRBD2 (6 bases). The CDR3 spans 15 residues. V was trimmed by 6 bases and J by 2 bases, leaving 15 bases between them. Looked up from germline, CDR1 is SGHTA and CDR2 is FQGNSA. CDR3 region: CASSWRGFSTDTQYF. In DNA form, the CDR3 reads TGTGCCAGCAGTTGGCGGGGTTTTTCCACAGATACGCAGTATTTT.

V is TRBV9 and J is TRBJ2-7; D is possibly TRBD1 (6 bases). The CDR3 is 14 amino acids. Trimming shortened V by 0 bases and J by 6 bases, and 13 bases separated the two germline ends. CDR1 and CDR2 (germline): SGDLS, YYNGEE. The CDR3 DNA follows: TGTGCCAGCAGCGTAGTACAGCAAGGGGGCGAGCAGTACTTC. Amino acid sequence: CASSVVQQGGEQYF.

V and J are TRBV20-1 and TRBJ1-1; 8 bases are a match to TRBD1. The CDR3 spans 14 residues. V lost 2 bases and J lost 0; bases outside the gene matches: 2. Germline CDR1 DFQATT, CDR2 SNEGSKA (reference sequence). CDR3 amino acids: CSARRTGMNTEAFF. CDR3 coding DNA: TGCAGTGCTAGACGGACAGGGATGAACACTGAAGCTTTCTTT.

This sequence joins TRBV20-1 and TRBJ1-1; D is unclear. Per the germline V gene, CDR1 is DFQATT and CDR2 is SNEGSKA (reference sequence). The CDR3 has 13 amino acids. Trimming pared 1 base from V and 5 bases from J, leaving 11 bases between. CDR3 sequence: CSARAMGWTEAFF. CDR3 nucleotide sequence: TGCAGTGCTAGAGCGATGGGTTGGACTGAAGCTTTCTTT.

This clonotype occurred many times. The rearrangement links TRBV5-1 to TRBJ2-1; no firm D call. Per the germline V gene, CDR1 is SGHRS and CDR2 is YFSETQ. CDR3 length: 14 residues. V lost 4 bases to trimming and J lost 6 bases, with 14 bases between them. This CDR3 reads CASSPAPTANEQFF. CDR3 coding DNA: TGCGCCAGCAGCCCAGCCCCAACCGCCAATGAGCAGTTCTTC.

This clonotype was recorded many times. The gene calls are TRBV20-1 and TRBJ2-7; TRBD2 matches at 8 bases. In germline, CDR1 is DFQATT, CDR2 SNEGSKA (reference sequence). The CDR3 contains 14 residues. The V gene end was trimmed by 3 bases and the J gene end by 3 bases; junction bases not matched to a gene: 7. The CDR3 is CSASRGLVYYEQYF. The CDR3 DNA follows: TGCAGTGCTAGCAGGGGACTAGTCTACTACGAGCAGTACTTC.

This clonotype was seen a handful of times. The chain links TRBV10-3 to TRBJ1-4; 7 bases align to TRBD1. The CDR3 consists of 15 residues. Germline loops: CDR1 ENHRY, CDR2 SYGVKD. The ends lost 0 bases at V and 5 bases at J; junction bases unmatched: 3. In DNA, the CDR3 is TGTGCCATCAGTGAGTCTCAACAGGGGAATGAAAAACTGTTTTTT. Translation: CAISESQQGNEKLFF.

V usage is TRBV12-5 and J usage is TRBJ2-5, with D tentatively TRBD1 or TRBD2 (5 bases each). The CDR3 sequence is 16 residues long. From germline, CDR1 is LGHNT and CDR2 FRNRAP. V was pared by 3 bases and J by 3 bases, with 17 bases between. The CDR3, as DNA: TGTGCTAGTGGTTTCGGGTCCGGGACCTCGAAAGAGACCCAGTACTTC. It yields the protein CASGFGSGTSKETQYF.

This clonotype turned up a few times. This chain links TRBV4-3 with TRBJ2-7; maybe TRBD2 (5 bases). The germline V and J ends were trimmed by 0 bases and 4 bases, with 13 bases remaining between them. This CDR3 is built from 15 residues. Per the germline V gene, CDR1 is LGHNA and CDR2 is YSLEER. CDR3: CASSQERLPGYEQYF. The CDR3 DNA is TGCGCCAGCAGCCAAGAGCGACTGCCGGGGTACGAGCAGTACTTC.